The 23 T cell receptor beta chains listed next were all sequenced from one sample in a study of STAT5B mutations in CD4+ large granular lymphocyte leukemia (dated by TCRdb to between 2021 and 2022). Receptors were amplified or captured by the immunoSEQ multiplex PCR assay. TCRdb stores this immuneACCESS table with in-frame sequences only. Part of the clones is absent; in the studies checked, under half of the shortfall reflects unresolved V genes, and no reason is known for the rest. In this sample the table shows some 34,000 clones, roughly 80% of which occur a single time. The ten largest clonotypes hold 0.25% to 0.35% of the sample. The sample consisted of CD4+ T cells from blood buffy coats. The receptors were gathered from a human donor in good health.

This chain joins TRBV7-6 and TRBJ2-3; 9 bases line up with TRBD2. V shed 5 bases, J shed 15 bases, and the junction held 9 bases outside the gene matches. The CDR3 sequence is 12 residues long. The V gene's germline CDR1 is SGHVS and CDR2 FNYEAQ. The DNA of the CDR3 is TGTGCCAGCAGCGCTGGGCTAGCGGGAACTTATTTT. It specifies CASSAGLAGTYF.

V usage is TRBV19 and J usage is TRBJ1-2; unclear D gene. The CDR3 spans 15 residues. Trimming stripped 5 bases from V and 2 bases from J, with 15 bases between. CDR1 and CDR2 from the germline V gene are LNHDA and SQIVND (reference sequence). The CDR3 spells CASSVSRQPNYGYTF. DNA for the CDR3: TGTGCCAGTAGTGTTTCTCGGCAGCCGAACTATGGCTACACCTTC.

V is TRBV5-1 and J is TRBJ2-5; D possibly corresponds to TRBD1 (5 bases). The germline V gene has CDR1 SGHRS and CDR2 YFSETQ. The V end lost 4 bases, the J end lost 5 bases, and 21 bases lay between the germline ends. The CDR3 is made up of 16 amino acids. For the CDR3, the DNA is TGCGCCAGCAGCGGAAGGCCGTTGGGGCGGTTGGAGACCCAGTACTTC. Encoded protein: CASSGRPLGRLETQYF.

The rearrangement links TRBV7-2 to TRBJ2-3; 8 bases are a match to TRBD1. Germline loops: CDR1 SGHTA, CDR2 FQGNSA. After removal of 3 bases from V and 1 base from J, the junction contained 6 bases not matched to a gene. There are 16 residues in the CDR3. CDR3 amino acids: CASSLQGAGGTDTQYF. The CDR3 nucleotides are TGTGCCAGCAGCTTGCAGGGGGCTGGGGGCACAGATACGCAGTATTTT.

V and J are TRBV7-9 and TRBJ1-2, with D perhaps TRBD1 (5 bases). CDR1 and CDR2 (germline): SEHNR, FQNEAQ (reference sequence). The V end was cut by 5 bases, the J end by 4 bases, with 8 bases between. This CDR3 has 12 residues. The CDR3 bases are TGTGCCAGCAGCCCTGGGGGCTATGGCTACACCTTC. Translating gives CASSPGGYGYTF.

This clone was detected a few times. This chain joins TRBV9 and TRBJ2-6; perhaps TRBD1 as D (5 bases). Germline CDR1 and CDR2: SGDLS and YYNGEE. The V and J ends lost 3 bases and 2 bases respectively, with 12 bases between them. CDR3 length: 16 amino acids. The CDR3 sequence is CASSAFRAPGANVLTF. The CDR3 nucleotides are TGTGCCAGCAGCGCATTCAGGGCCCCTGGGGCCAACGTCCTGACTTTC. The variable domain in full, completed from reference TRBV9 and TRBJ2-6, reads DSGVTQTPKHLITATGQRVTLRCSPRSGDLSVYWYQQSLDQGLQFLIQYYNGEERAKGNILERFSAQQFPDLHSELNLSSLELGDSALYFCASSAFRAPGANVLTFGAGSRLTVL.

DNA for the CDR3: TGTGCCAGCAGTCGGGTGGGAAGGGGCGAGCAGTACTTC. Translation: CASSRVGRGEQYF. The J gene is TRBJ2-7, the V gene TRBV11-2, with TRBD1 as a possible D gene (5 bases). V lost 6 bases and J lost 6, with 15 bases in between. This CDR3 contains 13 residues. The V gene's germline CDR1 is SGHAT and CDR2 FQNNGV.

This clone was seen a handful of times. The CDR3 DNA is TGCAGCGTTGTGGGCAGAATGAACACTGAAGCTTTCTTT. Translating it yields CSVVGRMNTEAFF. V gene TRBV29-1 combines with J gene TRBJ1-1; unclear D gene. V gave up 4 bases and J gave up 0 bases, with 9 bases separating them. The CDR3 contains 13 residues. CDR1 and CDR2 (germline): SQVTM, ANQGSEA. Full variable domain (rest looked up from reference TRBV29-1 and TRBJ1-1): SAVISQKPSRDICQRGTSLTIQCQVDSQVTMMFWYRQQPGQSLTLIATANQGSEATYESGFVIDKFPISRPNLTFSTLTVSNMSPEDSSIYLCSVVGRMNTEAFFGQGTRLTVV.

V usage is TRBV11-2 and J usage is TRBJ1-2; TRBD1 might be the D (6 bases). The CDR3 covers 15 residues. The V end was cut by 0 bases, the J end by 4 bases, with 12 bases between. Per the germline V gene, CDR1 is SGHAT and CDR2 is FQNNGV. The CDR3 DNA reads TGTGCCAGCAGCTTAGACAGGGGACTTTCCTATGGCTACACCTTC. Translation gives CASSLDRGLSYGYTF.

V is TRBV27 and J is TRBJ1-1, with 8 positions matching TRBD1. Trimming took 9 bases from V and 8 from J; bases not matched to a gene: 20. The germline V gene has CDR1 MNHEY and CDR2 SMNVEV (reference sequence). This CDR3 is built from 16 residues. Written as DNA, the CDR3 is TGTGCCAGTAGGATGGGGACAGGACCCCCTAGGACGGAAGCTTTCTTT. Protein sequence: CASRMGTGPPRTEAFF.

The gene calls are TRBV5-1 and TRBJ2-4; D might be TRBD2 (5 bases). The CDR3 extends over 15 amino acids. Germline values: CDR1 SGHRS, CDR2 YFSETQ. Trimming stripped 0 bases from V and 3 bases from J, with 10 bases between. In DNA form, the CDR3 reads TGCGCCAGCAGCTTGGGTCCTGAGGGCAAAAACATTCAGTACTTC. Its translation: CASSLGPEGKNIQYF.

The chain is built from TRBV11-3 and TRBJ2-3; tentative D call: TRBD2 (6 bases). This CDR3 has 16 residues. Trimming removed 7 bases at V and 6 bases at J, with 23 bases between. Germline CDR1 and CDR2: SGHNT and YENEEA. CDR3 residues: CASTPPGERGADTQYF. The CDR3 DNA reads TGTGCCAGCACCCCCCCGGGGGAGCGAGGGGCGGATACGCAGTATTTT.

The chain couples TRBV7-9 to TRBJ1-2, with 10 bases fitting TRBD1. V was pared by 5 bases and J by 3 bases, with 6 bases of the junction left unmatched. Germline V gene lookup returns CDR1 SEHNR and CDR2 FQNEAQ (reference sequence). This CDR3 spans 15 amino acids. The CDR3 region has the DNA TGTGCCAGCAGCCGAGGGGACAGGGGATACTATGGCTACACCTTC. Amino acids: CASSRGDRGYYGYTF.

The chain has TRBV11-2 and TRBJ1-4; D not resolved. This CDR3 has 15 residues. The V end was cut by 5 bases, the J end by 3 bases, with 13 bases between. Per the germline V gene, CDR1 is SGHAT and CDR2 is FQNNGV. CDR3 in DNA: TGTGCCAGCAGCCCCGCGAATCAGGCTAATGAAAAACTGTTTTTT. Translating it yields CASSPANQANEKLFF. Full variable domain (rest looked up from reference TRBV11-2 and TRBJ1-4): EAGVAQSPRYKIIEKRQSVAFWCNPISGHATLYWYQQILGQGPKLLIQFQNNGVVDDSQLPKDRFSAERLKGVDSTLKIQPAKLEDSAVYLCASSPANQANEKLFFGSGTQLSVL.

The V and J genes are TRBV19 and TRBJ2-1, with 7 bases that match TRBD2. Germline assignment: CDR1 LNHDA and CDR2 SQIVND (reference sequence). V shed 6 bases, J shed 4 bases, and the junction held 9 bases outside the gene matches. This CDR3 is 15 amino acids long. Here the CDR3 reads CASSSFQREYNEQFF. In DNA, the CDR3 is TGTGCCAGTAGCTCTTTCCAGCGGGAATACAATGAGCAGTTCTTC.

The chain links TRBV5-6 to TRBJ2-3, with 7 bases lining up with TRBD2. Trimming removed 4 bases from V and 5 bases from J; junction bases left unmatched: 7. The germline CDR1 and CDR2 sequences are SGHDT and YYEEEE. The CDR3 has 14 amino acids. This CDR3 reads CASSQLGGIDTQYF. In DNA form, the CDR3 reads TGTGCCAGCAGCCAGTTGGGGGGGATAGATACGCAGTATTTT.

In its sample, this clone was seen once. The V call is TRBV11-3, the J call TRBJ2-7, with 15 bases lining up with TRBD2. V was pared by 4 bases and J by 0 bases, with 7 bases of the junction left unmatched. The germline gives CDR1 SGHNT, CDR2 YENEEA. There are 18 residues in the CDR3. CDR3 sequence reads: CASSSGLAGGGSSYEQYF. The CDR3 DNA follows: TGTGCCAGCAGCTCGGGACTAGCGGGGGGTGGGAGCTCCTACGAGCAGTACTTC.

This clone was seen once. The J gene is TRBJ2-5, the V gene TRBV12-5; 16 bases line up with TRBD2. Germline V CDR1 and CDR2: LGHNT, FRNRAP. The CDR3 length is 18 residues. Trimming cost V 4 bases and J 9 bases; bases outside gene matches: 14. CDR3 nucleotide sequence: TGTGCTAGTGGTTCCACAAAAGAACCAGGGACTAGCGGGAGGGCCCAGTACTTC. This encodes CASGSTKEPGTSGRAQYF.

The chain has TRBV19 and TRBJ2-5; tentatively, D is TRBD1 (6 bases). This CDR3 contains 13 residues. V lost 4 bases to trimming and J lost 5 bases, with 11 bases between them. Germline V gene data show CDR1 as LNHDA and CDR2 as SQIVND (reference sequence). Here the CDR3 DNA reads TGTGCCAGTAGTACTACAGGGTCTGAGACCCAGTACTTC. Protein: CASSTTGSETQYF.

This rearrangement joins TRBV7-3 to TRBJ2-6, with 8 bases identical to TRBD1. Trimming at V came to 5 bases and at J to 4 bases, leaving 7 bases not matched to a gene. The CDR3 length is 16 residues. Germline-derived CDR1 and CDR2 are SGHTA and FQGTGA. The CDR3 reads CASSTMTGAGANVLTF. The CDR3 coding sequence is TGTGCCAGCAGCACAATGACAGGGGCCGGGGCCAACGTCCTGACTTTC.

CDR3 DNA: TGTGCCACCAGCAGAGAGGCGGTACGGCCCCAGCATTTT. Its protein product is CATSREAVRPQHF. The chain recombines TRBV15 with TRBJ1-5; D is ambiguous. V lost 0 bases, J lost 9 bases, and 9 bases lay in between. Germline V lookup: CDR1 LNHNV, CDR2 YYDKDF (reference sequence). The CDR3 totals 13 residues. The variable domain in full, completed from reference TRBV15 and TRBJ1-5, reads DAMVIQNPRYQVTQFGKPVTLSCSQTLNHNVMYWYQQKSSQAPKLLFHYYDKDFNNEADTPDNFQSRRPNTSFCFLDIRSPGLGDTAMYLCATSREAVRPQHFGDGTRLSIL.

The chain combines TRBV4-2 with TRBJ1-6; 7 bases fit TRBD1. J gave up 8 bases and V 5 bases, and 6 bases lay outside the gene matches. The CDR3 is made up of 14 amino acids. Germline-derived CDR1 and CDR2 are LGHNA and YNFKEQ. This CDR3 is CASSFDREHSPLHF. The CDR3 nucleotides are TGTGCCAGCAGCTTCGACAGGGAACATTCACCCCTCCACTTT.

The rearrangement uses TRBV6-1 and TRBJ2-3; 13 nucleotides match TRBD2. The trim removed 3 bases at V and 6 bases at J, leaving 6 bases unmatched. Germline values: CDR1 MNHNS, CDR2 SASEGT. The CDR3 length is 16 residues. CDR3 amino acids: CASSETSGRRADTQYF. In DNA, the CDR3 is TGTGCCAGCAGTGAGACTAGCGGGAGGAGGGCTGATACGCAGTATTTT.